Shown below are 9 T cell receptor beta chains from a single sample sequenced in a study of shared clonotypes between healthy human individuals. Sequencing used immunoSEQ multiplex PCR; TCRdb keeps in-frame clones, though not all of them. Of fewer than 600,000 clones in the sample, roughly three quarters were seen once. Specimen: PBMCs. Receptor source: a woman between 40 and 55 years old in good health. Some clones in this sample may be carry-over from other donors' samples.

On this clone itself: At one end the junction does not follow the germline gene, possibly because of a read error. The chain links TRBV7-7 to TRBJ2-3; 14 nucleotides line up with TRBD2. The CDR3 length is 16 residues. The germline gives CDR1 SSHAT, CDR2 FNYEAQ (reference sequence). The CDR3 sequence: CASSAGLAGGTDTQYF. The CDR3 DNA is TGTGCTAGCAGCGCGGGACTAGCGGGGGGCACAGATACGCAGTATTTT.

CDR3 residues: CASSVVLAENTGELFF. CDR3 DNA sequence: TGTGCCAGCAGCGTAGTATTAGCGGAAAACACCGGGGAGCTGTTTTTT. This chain uses TRBV9 with TRBJ2-2; maybe TRBD2 (6 bases). Germline assignment: CDR1 SGDLS and CDR2 YYNGEE. Trimming cost V 0 bases and J 2 bases, with 11 bases left between them. CDR3 size: 16 residues.

This clone has just one count. The rearrangement uses TRBV19 and TRBJ2-7, with 7 bases that match TRBD2. Unmatched junction bases numbered 9, after V lost 5 bases and J lost 5 bases. CDR3 length: 14 residues. Germline CDR1 is LNHDA and CDR2 is SQIVND (reference sequence). CDR3 residues: CASSQTSPGDEQYF. Written as DNA, the CDR3 is TGTGCCAGTAGTCAGACTAGCCCGGGAGACGAGCAGTACTTC.

The CDR3 sequence is CASSFDRGNAYEQYF. CDR3 coding DNA: TGTGCCAGCAGCTTCGACAGGGGGAACGCCTACGAGCAGTACTTC. V is TRBV7-2 and J is TRBJ2-7, with 9 bases that match TRBD1. The CDR3 runs to 15 residues. The germline gives CDR1 SGHTA, CDR2 FQGNSA. V lost 3 bases and J lost 2; bases outside the gene matches: 5.

This clone was observed a few times. The rearrangement uses TRBV29-1 and TRBJ2-7, with a tentative D call TRBD1 (5 bases). Germline CDR1 reads SQVTM; CDR2 reads ANQGSEA. The CDR3 extends over 15 amino acids. V shed 7 bases and J shed 3 bases, with 22 bases lying between them. For the CDR3, the DNA is TGCAGCGCGATGAAGTATTTTGCAGGGCACTACGAGCAGTACTTC. Amino acid sequence: CSAMKYFAGHYEQYF.

The genes are TRBV5-4 and TRBJ1-1; D is undetermined. The CDR3 sequence is 14 residues long. Germline V CDR1 and CDR2: SGHNT, YYREEE (reference sequence). The V gene lost 3 bases and the J gene lost 4 bases, with 13 bases spanning the gap. The CDR3 loop reads CASSSTTHGTEAFF. The CDR3, as DNA: TGTGCCAGCAGCTCAACGACACACGGCACTGAAGCTTTCTTT.

A remark on this clone: A far larger clone is just one base off, so this is likely a read error. The rearrangement joins TRBV29-1 to TRBJ2-5; a weak D match, TRBD2 (6 bases). The CDR3 runs 14 residues. Trimming pared 3 bases from V and 4 bases from J, leaving 15 bases between. Per the germline V gene, CDR1 is SQVTM and CDR2 is ANQGSEA. The CDR3 DNA reads as TGCAGCGTTGACACGGGGCGGGGAATAGAGACCCAGTACTTC. Protein product: CSVDTGRGIETQYF.

The V gene is TRBV2, the J gene TRBJ2-7; weak D call: TRBD2 (5 bases). V was clipped by 6 bases and J by 2 bases, with 23 bases between them. Germline CDR1 is SNHLY and CDR2 is FYNNEI. The CDR3 contains 17 residues. CDR3 DNA: TGTGCCAGCAGAACCGTCTTTTATAGCGCAGATGCCTACGAGCAGTACTTC. It specifies CASRTVFYSADAYEQYF. Variable domain in full (rest from reference TRBV2 and TRBJ2-7): EPEVTQTPSHQVTQMGQEVILRCVPISNHLYFYWYRQILGQKVEFLVSFYNNEISEKSEIFDDQFSVERPDGSNFTLKIRSTKLEDSAMYFCASRTVFYSADAYEQYFGPGTRLTVT.

This clone was found once. The chain employs TRBV6-5 and TRBJ2-3, with TRBD1 identical over 7 bases. This CDR3 contains 15 residues. Germline values: CDR1 MNHEY, CDR2 SVGAGI. Losses at the gene ends were 4 bases for V and 0 bases for J; bases not matched to a gene: 4. CDR3 coding DNA: TGTGCCAGCAGTTGGGACAGTCCTAGCACAGATACGCAGTATTTT. As protein: CASSWDSPSTDTQYF.